This TCR beta chain was obtained from a study of response to subunit inactivated influenza vaccine. This clonotype was recorded a few times. The ends were cut back, 2 bases at V and 5 bases at J, with 18 bases in the middle. This CDR3 region has 16 residues. In TCRdb, the RT-PCR reads were re-called with MiXCR into one record per CDR3 protein. This table has about 540,000 distinct CDR3 sequences, roughly 23% appearing once. These data also featured in a second study, about T cells expressing NK-cell markers. That report notes: In generating TCR beta cDNA, 5'RACE template switching with UMIs was used. About 1.0-7.5% of CD8+ T cells in more than 5 donors belonged to dominant NKG2C+ clonotypes. Similarly, these clonotypes led the CD3+CD56-NKG2C+ fraction as well in a few donors. Questions lingered over whether expanded NKG2C+ T cell clones were HCMV-specific.

The sequence derives from a man aged 45-60 years who received an inactivated influenza vaccine. The chain links TRBV12-3 or TRBV12-4 to TRBJ2-5; D uncertain. This specimen consisted of CD4+ T cells sorted from PBMCs, obtained roughly 12 days after vaccination. CDR3 in amino acids: CASSLRVGSAGETQYF. For the CDR3, the DNA is TGTGCCAGCAGTTTACGGGTTGGGTCGGCCGGGGAGACCCAGTACTTC.